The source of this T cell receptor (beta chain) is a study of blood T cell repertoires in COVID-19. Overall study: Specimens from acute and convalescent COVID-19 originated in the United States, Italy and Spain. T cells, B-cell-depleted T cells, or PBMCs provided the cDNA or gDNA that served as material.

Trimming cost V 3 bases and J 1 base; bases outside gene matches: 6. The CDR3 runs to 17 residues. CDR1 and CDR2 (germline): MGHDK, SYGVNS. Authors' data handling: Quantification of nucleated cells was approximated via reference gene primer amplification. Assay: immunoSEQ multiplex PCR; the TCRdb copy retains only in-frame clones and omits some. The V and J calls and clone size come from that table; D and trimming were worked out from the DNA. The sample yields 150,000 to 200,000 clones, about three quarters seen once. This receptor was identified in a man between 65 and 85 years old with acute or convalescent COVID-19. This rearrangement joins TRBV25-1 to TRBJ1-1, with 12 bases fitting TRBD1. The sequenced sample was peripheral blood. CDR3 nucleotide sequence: TGTGCCAGCAGTGAGCTCGGGACAGGGGGCCCGAACACTGAAGCTTTCTTT. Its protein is CASSELGTGGPNTEAFF.